Given below is one T cell receptor (beta chain) in context. The data are from a study of blood T cell repertoires in COVID-19. Overall study: The samples span acute and convalescent COVID-19 from the United States, Italy and Spain. PBMCs, B-cell-depleted T cells, or T cells were the source of the cDNA or gDNA that made up the material.

The germline V gene has CDR1 SGHDN and CDR2 FVKESK. The CDR3 loop spans 17 amino acids. Trimming left V 1 base short and J 5 bases short, with 21 bases between. Assay used: immunoSEQ multiplex PCR; TCRdb lists only in-frame clones, some missing. This sample carries 200,000 to 250,000 clones, approximately 84% of them seen once, and the ten largest clones take roughly 3%. Sample: peripheral blood. The sequence was obtained from a woman between 25 and 40 years old who had recovered from COVID-19. The chain uses TRBV14 and TRBJ2-7; maybe TRBD2 (6 bases). CDR3 sequence reads: CASSQAGRGVYRHEQYF. CDR3 DNA: TGTGCCAGCAGCCAAGCAGGGCGGGGAGTATATCGCCACGAGCAGTACTTC.